These 2 T cell receptor beta chains came from one sample sequenced in a study of T-cell memory formation after mild COVID-19. A single record per CDR3 protein comes from TCRdb applying MiXCR to the 5' RACE reads. The table has 300,000 to 400,000 distinct CDR3 sequences, around 15% seen once. Sequencing was carried out using PBMCs or a T cell subset sorted from them (not recorded which). Source of these receptors: a young man who had mild COVID-19 (a few samples of this study predate the infection). Cell type and time point are not known.

V is TRBV11-2 and J is TRBJ1-2, with a weak D call TRBD1 (6 bases). The CDR3 is 15 amino acids. The V end lost 5 bases, the J end lost 4 bases, and 17 bases lay between the germline ends. The germline CDR1 and CDR2 sequences are SGHAT and FQNNGV. The CDR3 protein is CASSPQPDRSYGYTF. CDR3 nucleotides: TGTGCCAGCAGCCCTCAGCCGGACAGATCCTATGGCTACACCTTC.

The CDR3 protein is CASSIHENTEAFF. The CDR3 DNA follows: TGTGCCAGCAGTATCCACGAGAACACTGAAGCTTTCTTT. The chain links TRBV7-6 to TRBJ1-1; D unresolved. In germline, CDR1 is SGHVS, CDR2 FNYEAQ. V lost 6 bases and J lost 1, with 9 bases in between. The CDR3 is 13 residues long.